These T cell receptor beta chains were read from a single sample in a study of T cell responses to AZD1222 COVID-19 vaccine. Sequencing was performed with immunoSEQ multiplex PCR; in TCRdb, only in-frame clones are kept and a portion is missing. The table records about 130,000 clones, 92% of them present only once. This sample comprised peripheral blood, obtained 28 days after the second AZD1222 dose. Receptors originate from an adult who received the AZD1222 COVID-19 vaccine. The CDR3 runs from the conserved cysteine through the conserved F or W. A D gene is named only where the DNA matches it firmly. Clone size is given for some rows only: seen once, a few or many times, or a class if the clone is expanded.

j_call d_call clone_size v_call cdr3_aa cdr3_nt
TRBJ1-1 . . TRBV29-1 CSVGGHLNTEAFF TGCAGCGTTGGGGGACACCTAAACACTGAAGCTTTCTTT
TRBJ2-7 . few TRBV7-9 CASSSPTGRDLREQYF TGTGCCAGCAGCTCCCCCACTGGGCGGGACCTACGGGAGCAGTACTTC
TRBJ2-7 TRBD1 . TRBV5-4 CASSLTGGSEQYF TGTGCCAGCAGCTTGACAGGGGGATCCGAGCAGTACTTC
TRBJ1-3 . . TRBV30 CAWTSGVPGNTIYF TGTGCCTGGACCTCCGGAGTCCCTGGAAACACCATATATTTT
TRBJ2-1 . . TRBV6-1 CASSGEGVSSYNEQFF TGTGCCAGCAGTGGAGAGGGGGTTAGCTCCTACAATGAGCAGTTCTTC
TRBJ2-2 TRBD2 . TRBV7-2 CASSPGGAHTGELFF TGTGCCAGCAGCCCGGGGGGGGCGCACACCGGGGAGCTGTTTTTT
TRBJ2-1 TRBD1 . TRBV10-1 CASSTAGDSVWNEQFF TGCGCCAGCAGCACCGCCGGGGACAGTGTCTGGAATGAGCAGTTCTTC
TRBJ1-1 . . TRBV28 CASSFKTEAFF TGTGCCAGCAGTTTCAAGACTGAAGCTTTCTTT
TRBJ2-1 TRBD2 . TRBV12-5 CASGFSVVAGGPRNEQFF TGTGCTAGTGGTTTTTCCGTGGTAGCGGGAGGGCCGAGGAATGAGCAGTTCTTC
TRBJ1-2 . . TRBV5-6 CASSSLTTANYGYTF TGTGCCAGCAGCTCTCTCACGACCGCGAACTATGGCTACACCTTC
TRBJ2-1 TRBD2 . TRBV4-3 CASSQESPSGEYNEQFF TGCGCCAGCAGCCAAGAGTCGCCTAGCGGGGAATACAATGAGCAGTTCTTC
TRBJ2-2 TRBD1 . TRBV5-1 CASEGAANTGELFF TGCGCCAGCGAGGGGGCAGCGAACACCGGGGAGCTGTTTTTT
TRBJ2-7 . . TRBV2 CASNALASIYEQYF TGTGCCAGCAATGCTCTAGCGTCCATCTACGAGCAGTACTTC
TRBJ2-7 TRBD2 . TRBV4-3 CASSQGTSGSSYEQYF TGCGCCAGCAGCCAAGGGACTAGCGGGAGTTCCTACGAGCAGTACTTC
TRBJ2-1 TRBD1 . TRBV7-9 CASSLPRQGNDEQFF TGTGCCAGCAGCTTACCCAGACAGGGGAATGATGAGCAGTTCTTC
TRBJ2-7 . . TRBV11-2 CASSPGTRRVDYEQYF TGTGCCAGCAGCCCAGGGACCCGCCGAGTAGACTACGAGCAGTACTTC
TRBJ2-5 TRBD1 . TRBV6-5 CASRGTAQETQYF TGTGCCAGCAGGGGGACAGCCCAAGAGACCCAGTACTTC
TRBJ2-1 . . TRBV10-3 CAISAGSDEQFF TGTGCCATCAGCGCAGGGAGCGATGAGCAGTTCTTC
TRBJ2-7 TRBD1 . TRBV28 CASSLGYQGDEQYF TGTGCCAGCAGTTTAGGTTATCAGGGGGACGAGCAGTACTTC
TRBJ2-7 TRBD1 . TRBV10-3 CAISDPGQAYEQYF TGTGCCATCAGTGACCCGGGACAGGCCTACGAGCAGTACTTC